The clone carrying this TCR beta chain was detected only a few times. These data belong to a study of blood T cells in healthy people across ages. Together with a sample-barcoded 5' primer, a J-beta primer mix was included in a second PCR lasting roughly 6 to 12 cycles. TCRdb independently ran MiXCR on the 5' RACE reads; one entry per CDR3 protein. The sample holds some 670,000 distinct CDR3 sequences, approximately 52% seen once. This receptor was obtained from an elderly woman in good health. Sample: blood.

The DNA of the CDR3 is TGTGCCAGCACCGAGGGGGTTGGGTCTAATTCACCCCTCCACTTT. It specifies CASTEGVGSNSPLHF. The rearrangement joins TRBV7-3 to TRBJ1-6; D might be TRBD1 (6 bases). V was trimmed by 7 bases and J by 6 bases, leaving 16 bases between them. The CDR3 runs 15 residues. Germline V gene data show CDR1 as SGHTA and CDR2 as FQGTGA.